In its sample, the clone carrying this T cell receptor beta chain was seen once. V dropped 5 bases and J dropped 6; count of bases not matched to a gene: 10. CDR3 length: 17 amino acids. Per germline, CDR1 SGHTA and CDR2 FQGNSA. Original processing methods: It was from reference gene primer amplification that nucleated cell counts were estimated. Method: immunoSEQ multiplex PCR; TCRdb's copy keeps in-frame clones and lacks some. For V, J and clone size, that table is used; D and trimming come from the DNA. The repertoire holds 300,000 to 400,000 clones, around 80% seen once, with 2.5% to 3.5% in the top ten. This sample was included in a study of blood T cell repertoires in COVID-19. Study-wide context: From the United States, Italy and Spain came samples of acute and convalescent COVID-19. Nucleic acid was either cDNA or gDNA, and it came from T cells, B-cell-depleted T cells, or PBMCs.

Source material: peripheral blood. The clonotype originates from a man aged 25-45 years with active or convalescent COVID-19. The V call is TRBV7-2, the J call TRBJ2-2, with TRBD2 matching over 12 bases. CDR3 bases: TGTGCCAGCAGCCGCACTAGCGGGGGGCAAGGGCCCGGGGAGCTGTTTTTT. Residues: CASSRTSGGQGPGELFF.